This T cell receptor (beta chain) was observed in a study of identical twins. Regarding the study as a whole: Modeled out-of-frame TCR alpha sharing in monozygotic twins fell below observed levels.

This clonotype appeared a few times. As yet, its antigen is unknown. Healthy Caucasians were all of the donors. Trimming removed 0 bases from V and 4 bases from J; junction bases left unmatched: 4. Germline V gene data show CDR1 as SQVTM and CDR2 as ANQGSEA. This CDR3 is 15 amino acids long. Unique molecular identifiers were present on the cDNA, and a universal primer site came from template switching. MiXCR, applied by TCRdb to the 5' RACE reads, yields one record per CDR3 protein. The sample lists fewer than 250,000 distinct CDR3 sequences; more than 15% were seen once. These data are also associated with another study on T cells expressing NK-cell markers. From that study: Sorting was restricted to alpha-beta TCR T cells by an anti-gamma-delta TCR antibody in several experiments.

The sequence was collected from a woman between 18 and 29 years old in good health. Sequences were obtained from CD8+ T cells sorted from blood. The chain combines TRBV29-1 with TRBJ2-3, with 10 positions matching TRBD1. CDR3 nucleotide sequence: TGCAGCGTTGAAGATCGGGGACAGGGGTCAGATACGCAGTATTTT. Residues: CSVEDRGQGSDTQYF.